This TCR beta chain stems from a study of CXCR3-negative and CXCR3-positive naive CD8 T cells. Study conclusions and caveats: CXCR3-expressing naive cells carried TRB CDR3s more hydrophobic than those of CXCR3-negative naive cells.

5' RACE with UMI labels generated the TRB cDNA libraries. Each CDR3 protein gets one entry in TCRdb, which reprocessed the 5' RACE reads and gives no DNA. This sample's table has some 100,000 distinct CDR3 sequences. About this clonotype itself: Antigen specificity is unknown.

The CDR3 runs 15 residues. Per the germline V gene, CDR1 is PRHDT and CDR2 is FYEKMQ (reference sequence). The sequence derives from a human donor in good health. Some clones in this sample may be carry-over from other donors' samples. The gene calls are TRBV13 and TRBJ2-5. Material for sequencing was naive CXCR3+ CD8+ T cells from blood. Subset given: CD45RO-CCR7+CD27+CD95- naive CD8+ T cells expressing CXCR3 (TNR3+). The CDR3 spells CASSFGGMRQETQYF.